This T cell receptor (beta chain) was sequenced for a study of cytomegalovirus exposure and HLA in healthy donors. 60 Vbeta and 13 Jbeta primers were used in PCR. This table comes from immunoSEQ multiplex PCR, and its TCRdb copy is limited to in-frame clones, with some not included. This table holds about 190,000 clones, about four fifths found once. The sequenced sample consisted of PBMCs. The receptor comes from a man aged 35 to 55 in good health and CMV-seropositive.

CDR3 in DNA: TGTGCCAGCAGTGCCTGGGGGGGCAATCAGCCCCAGCATTTT. The encoded protein is CASSAWGGNQPQHF. The chain uses TRBV6-5 and TRBJ1-5; D is possibly TRBD1 (5 bases). The V gene's germline CDR1 is MNHEY and CDR2 SVGAGI. V was trimmed by 5 bases and J by 2 bases, leaving 10 bases between them. The CDR3 spans 14 residues.